This T cell receptor (beta chain) was sequenced during a study of blood T cell repertoires in COVID-19 (dated by TCRdb to about 2020). Notes on the research overall: Collaborator samples came from the United States, Italy and Spain and covered acute and convalescent phases of COVID-19. The prospective study material was composed of cDNA or gDNA derived from T cells, B-cell-depleted T cells, or PBMCs. Deeply sampled blood TCRbeta repertoires from subjects exposed to, actively infected with, or recovered from COVID-19 were included in the dataset. The repertoires were released in a freely available public database intended as a resource for research on the immune response to SARS-CoV-2. The samples were drawn from two sources: the first 160 participants of the ongoing ImmuneRACE study, and approximately 1,300 subjects contributed by 6 global collaborators. A de-identified subject ID, COVID-19 status, age in years and sex were almost always included in the sample metadata. Where available, HLA class I and class II types were obtained from metadata supplied by the sample provider rather than from assay-based typing.

From a lookup of the germline V gene, CDR1 and CDR2 are LGHNA and YSLEER. Germline trimming amounts to 1 base on V and 10 bases on J, with 3 as the count of junction bases outside the gene matches. Its CDR3 holds 12 amino acids, cysteine through phenylalanine. The CDR3 DNA has 36 bases and is translated from base 1. At one collaborating source in Seattle, patients were enrolled during active infection and were followed longitudinally through the course of disease. Each collaborating institution followed its own protocols to collect whole blood in K2EDTA tubes. For TCRbeta analysis, collaborators shipped samples as frozen whole blood, isolated PBMCs, or DNA extracted from either of those sample types. TCRbeta CDR3 regions were amplified from genomic DNA using the immunoSEQ Assay, a bias-controlled multiplex PCR. Per the original workflow: The number of nucleated cells in each sample was estimated from the amplification of reference gene primers within the assay. Sequence reads were collapsed and filtered to measure the absolute abundance of every unique TCRbeta CDR3 rearrangement. For each sample, productive Simpson clonality was calculated by taking the square root of Simpson's diversity index across productive rearrangements. Drawn from immuneACCESS, this table holds only the in-frame rearrangements with V and J called that TCRdb kept. Clones are partly lost; checked studies trace under half to an unresolved V gene and leave the rest unexplained. The D gene and trimming were derived from the DNA, and the V and J assignments and clone size from that table. The sample table records about 170,000 clones; approximately 86% of these occur just once. 2.5% to 3% of the sample is held by the ten biggest clonotypes.

Study-level results and caveats: The amount of clinical and demographic metadata varied by source and participant and was provided uncurated.

This clone was seen a handful of times. Its specific antigen is unknown. No qualities accompany the bases; no much larger clone lies one base away. The sequence came from an elderly woman with COVID-19, enrolled during active disease. The chain links TRBV4-3 with TRBJ1-2, with 7 bases aligning to TRBD1. The sample was peripheral blood. The CDR3 protein: CASSQADRPYTF. The nucleotides read TGCGCCAGCAGCCAAGCGGACAGGCCCTACACCTTC.